This TCR beta chain was recorded in a study of patients and donors after allogeneic stem cell transplantation. The CDR3 has 16 residues. V lost 11 bases, J lost 3 bases, and 17 bases stayed unmatched. MiXCR was run by TCRdb on the RT-PCR reads, yielding one entry per CDR3 protein. The sample lists approximately 150,000 distinct CDR3 sequences; about two fifths were seen once. The sequencing sample was made of blood, either unsorted or a sorted T cell fraction (not recorded which). V is TRBV12-3 or TRBV12-4 and J is TRBJ1-2; 8 bases line up with TRBD1. The receptor was isolated from a human donor who was either an allogeneic HSCT recipient or a stem cell or donor lymphocyte infusion donor (not recorded which). It is not recorded whose cells these are; they may come from a transplant donor. The CDR3 region is CAVPQGAREGYYGYTF. The CDR3 nucleotides are TGTGCCGTACCGCAGGGGGCGAGAGAAGGGTACTATGGCTACACCTTC.